This is a list of T cell receptor beta chains from one sample in a study of human T cells and chemical hapten exposure. In TCRdb, the RACE reads were re-called with MiXCR into one record per CDR3 protein. This sample has 62,000 or so distinct CDR3 sequences, with 9.5% to 12% found just once. This specimen consisted of whole blood, obtained in connection with sensitization to the hapten diphenylcyclopropenone (DPC). Source of these receptors: a woman in her twenties or thirties with alopecia areata. Some clones in this sample may be carry-over from other donors' samples. The CDR3 runs from the conserved cysteine through the conserved F or W. Fields, in order: CDR3 length, V gene, CDR3 protein.

>11|TRBV29-1
CSMDRGNEQFF
>15|TRBV11-3
CASSLNFGTAYEQYF
>12|TRBV18
CASSEGYTEAFF
>11|TRBV5-1
CASGLYNEQFF
>12|TRBV15
CATSRGGTEAFF
>13|TRBV11-3
CASSSTSAHEQYF
>14|TRBV9
CASSSATGGREQYF
>12|TRBV2
CASSEETYEQYF
>12|TRBV9
CASRRESEGYTF
>12|TRBV20-1
CSVSSPQETQYF
>14|TRBV6-2/TRBV6-3
CASSYWVEETEAFF
>15|TRBV24-1
CATSDSLAGVGEQYF
>16|TRBV6-2/TRBV6-3
CASSSRQSPGANVLTF
>15|TRBV28
CASSVGGVHTGELFF
>12|TRBV6-2/TRBV6-3
CASTRQEGKAFF
>13|TRBV6-4
CASSEQGGSPLHF
>14|TRBV5-1
CASSPPGRRGEQYF
>14|TRBV11-2
CASSLAGGGNEQFF
>14|TRBV20-1
CSAEGLAGGYEQYF
>12|TRBV20-1
CSASTVYQPQHF
>14|TRBV7-9
CASSSGRTNSPLHF
>12|TRBV10-2
CASSELAYGYTF
>13|TRBV29-1
CSVAGGTDSPLHF
>16|TRBV28
CASSPGTSGNTGELFF
>14|TRBV28
CASRSLGGTDTQYF
>16|TRBV6-5
CASSYSWTGEFYGYTF
>12|TRBV11-2
CASSLDPRLTFF
>16|TRBV20-1
CSARSLEGGGNQPQHF
>14|TRBV10-3
CAMAASGKEETQYF